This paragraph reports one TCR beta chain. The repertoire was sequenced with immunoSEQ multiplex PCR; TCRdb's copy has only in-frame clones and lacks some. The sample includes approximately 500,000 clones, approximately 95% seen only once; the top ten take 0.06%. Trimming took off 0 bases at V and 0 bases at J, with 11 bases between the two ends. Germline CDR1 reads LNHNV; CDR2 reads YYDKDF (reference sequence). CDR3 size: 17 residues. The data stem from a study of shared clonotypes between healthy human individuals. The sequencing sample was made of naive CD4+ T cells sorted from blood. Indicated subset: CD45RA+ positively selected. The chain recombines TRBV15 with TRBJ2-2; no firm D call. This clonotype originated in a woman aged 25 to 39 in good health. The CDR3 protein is CATSRDGLAANTGELFF. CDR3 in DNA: TGTGCCACCAGCAGAGATGGGTTAGCTGCGAACACCGGGGAGCTGTTTTTT.